Shown below are 11 T cell receptor beta chains from a single sample sequenced in a study of T cell responses to AZD1222 COVID-19 vaccine. This table comes from immunoSEQ multiplex PCR, and its TCRdb copy is limited to in-frame clones, with some not included. Counted here are 80,000 to 100,000 clones, roughly 85% occurring once; the ten biggest clones make up roughly 3.1%. The source was peripheral blood, collected 28 days after the second AZD1222 dose. The receptors were gathered from an adult who received the AZD1222 COVID-19 vaccine.

The chain links TRBV19 to TRBJ1-5; tentatively, D is TRBD1 (5 bases). The V gene lost 5 bases and the J gene lost 7 bases, with 12 bases spanning the gap. Germline V gene sequence: CDR1 LNHDA, CDR2 SQIVND (reference sequence). The CDR3 runs to 13 residues. CDR3 coding DNA: TGTGCCAGTAGTCCAGGCAGGGTCCAGCCCCAGCATTTT. It codes for CASSPGRVQPQHF. Complete variable domain (other parts from reference TRBV19 and TRBJ1-5): DGGITQSPKYLFRKEGQNVTLSCEQNLNHDAMYWYRQDPGQGLRLIYYSQIVNDFQKGDIAEGYSVSREKKESFPLTVTSAQKNPTAFYLCASSPGRVQPQHFGDGTRLSIL.

The rearrangement uses TRBV27 and TRBJ2-5, with D perhaps being TRBD1 or TRBD2 (5 bases each). CDR1 and CDR2 from the germline V gene are MNHEY and SMNVEV (reference sequence). The CDR3 spans 13 residues. V lost 8 bases and J 4 bases, leaving 14 bases between the germline ends. CDR3 in amino acids: CASARRGGETQYF. CDR3 sequence (DNA): TGTGCCAGCGCCCGCCGTGGGGGAGAGACCCAGTACTTC.

The chain uses TRBV20-1 and TRBJ2-3; possible D gene TRBD2, 6 bases. V lost 6 bases to trimming and J lost 7 bases, with 11 bases between them. This CDR3 spans 11 amino acids. CDR1 is DFQATT and CDR2 is SNEGSKA in the germline V gene (reference sequence). CDR3 nucleotide sequence: TGCAGTGCCGCGCGGGGAAATACGCAGTATTTT. This translates into CSAARGNTQYF.

This clone rates as medium-sized (0.01 to 0.1%). The rearrangement uses TRBV5-1 and TRBJ1-1; possibly TRBD1 for D (5 bases). CDR1 and CDR2 from the germline V gene are SGHRS and YFSETQ. There are 13 residues in the CDR3. V was clipped by 4 bases and J by 4 bases, with 11 bases between them. This chain's CDR3 is CASSGGSSTEAFF. The CDR3 bases are TGCGCCAGCAGCGGGGGGTCTAGCACTGAAGCTTTCTTT.

This clone appeared a single time. The V gene is TRBV5-1, the J gene TRBJ2-1, with TRBD2 identical over 9 bases. From germline, CDR1 is SGHRS and CDR2 YFSETQ. Trimming at V came to 4 bases and at J to 6 bases, leaving 8 bases not matched to a gene. The CDR3 is made up of 15 amino acids. The CDR3 nucleotides are TGCGCCAGCAGCCCCCTTAGCGGGAGTGGCAATGAGCAGTTCTTC. Translated, it gives CASSPLSGSGNEQFF.

The chain couples TRBV5-6 to TRBJ1-2; TRBD1 might be the D (6 bases). Germline lookup yields CDR1 SGHDT and CDR2 YYEEEE. The CDR3 extends over 14 amino acids. The germline V and J ends were trimmed by 0 bases and 5 bases, with 11 bases remaining between them. The CDR3 region has the DNA TGTGCCAGCAGCTTGGTACAGGGTTGGTATGGCTACACCTTC. Encoded protein: CASSLVQGWYGYTF.

The V call is TRBV4-2, the J call TRBJ2-1; D perhaps matches TRBD2 (5 bases). V was pared by 0 bases and J by 7 bases, with 7 bases between. CDR1 is LGHNA and CDR2 is YNFKEQ in the germline V gene. This CDR3 is built from 13 residues. CDR3: CASSQDSGNEQFF. CDR3 nucleotide sequence: TGTGCCAGCAGCCAAGATTCGGGGAATGAGCAGTTCTTC.

As regards this clone: A junction end diverges from the germline sequence, so it may reflect a read error. This sequence joins TRBV3-1 (or the pseudogene TRBV3-2) and TRBJ2-1, with D tentatively TRBD1 (6 bases). The CDR3 runs 14 residues. Germline V gene sequence: CDR1 LGHDT, CDR2 YNNKEL (reference sequence). The CDR3 nucleotides read TGTGCCAGCAGCCAAGAGGCGTTGGACAGCCTTAAGATCTTC. Translation: CASSQEALDSLKIF.

V and J are TRBV6-4 and TRBJ2-3; D is unresolved. CDR3 length: 15 amino acids. Trimming stripped 0 bases from V and 1 base from J, with 8 bases between. From germline, CDR1 is MRHNA and CDR2 SNTAGT. CDR3 region: CASSDSSDGTDTQYF. In DNA form, the CDR3 reads TGTGCCAGCAGTGACTCGTCTGATGGCACAGATACGCAGTATTTT.

The chain links TRBV5-1 to TRBJ1-2, with 7 bases identical to TRBD1. Germline values: CDR1 SGHRS, CDR2 YFSETQ. CDR3 size: 15 residues. V lost 3 bases, J lost 2 bases, and 7 bases stayed unmatched. The CDR3 DNA reads as TGCGCCAGCAGCTGGGCCGGGACAGCCAACTATGGCTACACCTTC. This translates into CASSWAGTANYGYTF. Based on the CDR3 plus reference TRBV5-1 and TRBJ1-2, the full variable domain is KAGVTQTPRYLIKTRGQQVTLSCSPISGHRSVSWYQQTPGQGLQFLFEYFSETQRNKGNFPGRFSGRQFSNSRSEMNVSTLELGDSALYLCASSWAGTANYGYTFGSGTRLTVV.

This clone appeared a few times. This chain connects TRBV5-4 to TRBJ2-6, with D possibly TRBD2 on 6 matching bases. Trimming left V 1 base short and J 2 bases short, with 10 bases between. CDR3 size: 16 residues. Germline V CDR1 and CDR2: SGHNT, YYREEE (reference sequence). The CDR3 bases are TGTGCCAGCAGCTTGATCCCGGGGGCTGGGGCCAACGTCCTGACTTTC. This sequence encodes CASSLIPGAGANVLTF.